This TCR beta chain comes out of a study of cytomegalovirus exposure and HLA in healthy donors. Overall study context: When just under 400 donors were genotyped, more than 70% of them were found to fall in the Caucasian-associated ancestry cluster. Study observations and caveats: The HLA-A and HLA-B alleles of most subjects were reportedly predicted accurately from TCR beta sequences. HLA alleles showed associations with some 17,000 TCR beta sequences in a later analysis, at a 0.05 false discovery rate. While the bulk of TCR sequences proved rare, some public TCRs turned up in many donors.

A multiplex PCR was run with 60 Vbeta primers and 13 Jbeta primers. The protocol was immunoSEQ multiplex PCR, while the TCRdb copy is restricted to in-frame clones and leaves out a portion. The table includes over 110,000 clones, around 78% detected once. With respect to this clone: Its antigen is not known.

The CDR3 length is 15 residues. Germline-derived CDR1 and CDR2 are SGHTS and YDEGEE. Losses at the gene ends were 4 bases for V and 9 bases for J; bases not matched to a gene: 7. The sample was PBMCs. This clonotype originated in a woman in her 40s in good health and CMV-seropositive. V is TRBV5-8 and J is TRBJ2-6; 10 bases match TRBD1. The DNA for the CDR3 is TGTGCCAGCAGCCCTAGACAGGGGGCGGTCAACGTCCTGACTTTC. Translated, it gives CASSPRQGAVNVLTF.